One sample yielded the 10 T cell receptor beta chains listed below, sequenced in a study of cytomegalovirus exposure and HLA in healthy donors (dated by TCRdb to about 2017). Receptor amplification or capture employed the immunoSEQ multiplex PCR assay. For the multiplex PCR, a mixture combining 60 forward primers for TCR Vbeta segments and 13 reverse primers for TCR Jbeta segments was used. What TCRdb holds here is the immuneACCESS table cut down to in-frame rearrangements. Part of the clones is not present; checked against another copy, under half of the missing clones reflect an unresolved V gene, and the others are unexplained. The sample data list about 82,000 clones, and 78% of these were observed just once. The ten largest clones take up around 5.1% of the sample. The sequenced sample was PBMCs. The receptor set was obtained from a male donor in good health and CMV-seropositive.

The chain is built from TRBV7-2 and TRBJ1-5, with TRBD1 matching 10 bases. The V gene end was trimmed by 4 bases and the J gene end by 6 bases; junction bases not matched to a gene: 6. Germline V gives CDR1 SGHTA, CDR2 FQGNSA. The CDR3 contains 15 residues. The CDR3 is CASSWTGGASQPQHF. CDR3 DNA sequence: TGTGCCAGCAGCTGGACAGGGGGTGCGAGTCAGCCCCAGCATTTT.

In this sample, this clone turned up a few times. This sequence joins TRBV7-2 and TRBJ2-7; 11 bases map to TRBD2. Germline CDR1 and CDR2: SGHTA and FQGNSA. V was clipped by 4 bases and J by 0 bases; unmatched bases: 2. The CDR3 has 15 amino acids. CDR3 in DNA: TGTGCCAGCAGCTCGGGACTAGCGGCCTCCTACGAGCAGTACTTC. It translates to CASSSGLAASYEQYF. Drawing the rest from reference TRBV7-2 and TRBJ2-7, the complete variable domain is GAGVSQSPSNKVTEKGKDVELRCDPISGHTALYWYRQSLGQGLEFLIYFQGNSAPDKSGLPSDRFSAERTGGSVSTLTIQRTQQEDSAVYLCASSSGLAASYEQYFGPGTRLTVT.

This chain connects TRBV29-1 to TRBJ1-3; tentatively, D is TRBD1 (5 bases). Deletions cut 5 bases from V and 0 bases from J, with 14 bases between. Germline V lookup: CDR1 SQVTM, CDR2 ANQGSEA. The CDR3 runs 15 residues. The CDR3 bases are TGCAGCGTTTCGGCAGGGCTATCCTCTGGAAACACCATATATTTT. It specifies CSVSAGLSSGNTIYF. Supplemented by reference TRBV29-1 and TRBJ1-3, the full variable domain reads SAVISQKPSRDICQRGTSLTIQCQVDSQVTMMFWYRQQPGQSLTLIATANQGSEATYESGFVIDKFPISRPNLTFSTLTVSNMSPEDSSIYLCSVSAGLSSGNTIYFGEGSWLTVV.

This clone was seen once. The rearrangement joins TRBV30 to TRBJ2-2; weak D call: TRBD1 (6 bases). Per the germline V gene, CDR1 is GTSNPN and CDR2 is SVGIG (reference sequence). The V end lost 7 bases, the J end lost 1 base, and 22 bases lay between the germline ends. This CDR3 is 17 amino acids long. The DNA of the CDR3 is TGTGCCTCACAGTCATGGGGTCGCAGGGGGAACACCGGGGAGCTGTTTTTT. Translated, it gives CASQSWGRRGNTGELFF. Using reference TRBV30 and TRBJ2-2 for the parts outside the CDR3, the full variable domain is SQTIHQWPATLVQPVGSPLSLECTVEGTSNPNLYWYRQAAGRGLQLLFYSVGIGQISSEVPQNLSASRPQDRQFILSSKKLLLSDSGFYLCASQSWGRRGNTGELFFGEGSRLTVL.

The chain joins TRBV19 to TRBJ1-6, with 9 nucleotides matching TRBD1. Per the germline V gene, CDR1 is LNHDA and CDR2 is SQIVND (reference sequence). This CDR3 contains 15 residues. Germline trimming cut 6 bases from V and 14 bases from J; bases unmatched to any gene: 14. Written as DNA, the CDR3 is TGTGCCAGTAGGGAACCGGGACAGGGATCTCCTGCCCTCCACTTT. Amino acids: CASREPGQGSPALHF. Full variable domain (rest looked up from reference TRBV19 and TRBJ1-6): DGGITQSPKYLFRKEGQNVTLSCEQNLNHDAMYWYRQDPGQGLRLIYYSQIVNDFQKGDIAEGYSVSREKKESFPLTVTSAQKNPTAFYLCASREPGQGSPALHFGNGTRLTVT.

This chain uses TRBV9 with TRBJ1-6; 8 bases align to TRBD1. The CDR3 extends over 18 amino acids. Germline V lookup: CDR1 SGDLS, CDR2 YYNGEE. V shed 0 bases, J shed 6 bases, and the junction held 11 bases outside the gene matches. The CDR3, as DNA: TGTGCCAGCAGCGTAGGTGAGGGGCAGGGGGCGTCTAATTCACCCCTCCACTTT. Encoded protein: CASSVGEGQGASNSPLHF.

This chain's CDR3 is CATSRDLPGQGYEQYF. The CDR3 coding sequence is TGTGCCACCAGCAGAGATTTACCGGGACAGGGGTACGAGCAGTACTTC. The chain carries TRBV15 and TRBJ2-7; 10 nucleotides line up with TRBD1. The V segment lost 0 bases and the J segment 4 bases; nucleotides outside the gene matches: 6. This CDR3 contains 16 residues. Per germline, CDR1 LNHNV and CDR2 YYDKDF (reference sequence).

The chain carries TRBV28 and TRBJ2-1; 7 nucleotides line up with TRBD2. J lost 0 bases, V lost 5 bases, and 10 bases had no gene match. CDR1 is MDHEN and CDR2 is SYDVKM in the germline V gene. The CDR3 contains 17 residues. CDR3 in DNA: TGTGCCAGCAGTACTTCCTCCCTAGCGGCCTCCTACAATGAGCAGTTCTTC. Amino acids: CASSTSSLAASYNEQFF.

The chain combines TRBV7-2 with TRBJ2-5, with D possibly TRBD2 on 5 matching bases. The CDR3 sequence is 14 residues long. V was shortened by 5 bases and J by 7 bases, with 17 bases between the two germline ends. The germline V gene encodes CDR1 SGHTA and CDR2 FQGNSA. CDR3 coding DNA: TGTGCCAGCAGCGCCTCCGGAGGCTCTCGGACCCAGTACTTC. It encodes CASSASGGSRTQYF.

This clone was recorded only once. V usage is TRBV4-2 and J usage is TRBJ1-2; D gene unclear. Germline V gene data show CDR1 as LGHNA and CDR2 as YNFKEQ. The CDR3 contains 17 residues. Trimming stripped 0 bases from V and 6 bases from J, with 20 bases between. CDR3 amino acids: CASSQDLGVPGSHGYTF. The CDR3, as DNA: TGTGCCAGCAGCCAAGATCTCGGGGTTCCGGGCTCCCATGGCTACACCTTC.